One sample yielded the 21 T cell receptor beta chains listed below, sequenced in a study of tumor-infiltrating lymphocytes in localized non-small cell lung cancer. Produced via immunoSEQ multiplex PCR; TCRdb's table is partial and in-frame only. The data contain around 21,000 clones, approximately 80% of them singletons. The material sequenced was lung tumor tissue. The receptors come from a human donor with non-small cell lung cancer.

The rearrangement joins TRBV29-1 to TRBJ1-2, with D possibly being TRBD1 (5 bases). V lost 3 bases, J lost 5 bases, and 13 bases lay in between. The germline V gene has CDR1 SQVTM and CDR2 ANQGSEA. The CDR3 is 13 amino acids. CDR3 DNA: TGCAGCGTTGACGACCTTAGGGGTTATGGCTACACCTTC. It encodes CSVDDLRGYGYTF.

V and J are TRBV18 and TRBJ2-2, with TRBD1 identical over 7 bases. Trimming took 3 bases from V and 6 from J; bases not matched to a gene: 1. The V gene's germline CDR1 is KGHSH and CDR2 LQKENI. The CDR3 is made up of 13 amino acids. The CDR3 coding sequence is TGTGCCAGCTCACCCGGACAGGCCGGGGAGCTGTTTTTT. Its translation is CASSPGQAGELFF.

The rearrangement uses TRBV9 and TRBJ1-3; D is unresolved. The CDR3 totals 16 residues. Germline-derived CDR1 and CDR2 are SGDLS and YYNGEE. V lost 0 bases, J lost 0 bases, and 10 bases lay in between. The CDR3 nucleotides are TGTGCCAGCAGCGTAGCTGGGCAGTTCTCTGGAAACACCATATATTTT. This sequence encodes CASSVAGQFSGNTIYF.

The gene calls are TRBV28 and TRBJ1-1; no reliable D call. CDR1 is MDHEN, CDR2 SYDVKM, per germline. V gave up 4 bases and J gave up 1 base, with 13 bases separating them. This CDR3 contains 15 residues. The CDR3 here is CASSSHRGTNTEAFF. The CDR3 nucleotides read TGTGCCAGCAGTTCCCACCGGGGAACGAACACTGAAGCTTTCTTT.

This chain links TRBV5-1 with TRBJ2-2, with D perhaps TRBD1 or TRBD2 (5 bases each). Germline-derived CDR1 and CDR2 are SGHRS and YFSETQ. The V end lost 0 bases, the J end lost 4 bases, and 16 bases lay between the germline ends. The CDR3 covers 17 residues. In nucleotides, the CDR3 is TGCGCCAGCAGCTTGGTGGCCGGGGCTGGGCTCACCGGGGAGCTGTTTTTT. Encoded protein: CASSLVAGAGLTGELFF.

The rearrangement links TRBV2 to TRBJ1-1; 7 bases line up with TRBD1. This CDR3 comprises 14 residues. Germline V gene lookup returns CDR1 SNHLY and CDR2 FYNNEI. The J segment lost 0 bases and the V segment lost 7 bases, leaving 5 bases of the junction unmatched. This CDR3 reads CASTRDRVNTEAFF. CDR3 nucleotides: TGTGCCAGCACTAGGGACAGAGTGAACACTGAAGCTTTCTTT. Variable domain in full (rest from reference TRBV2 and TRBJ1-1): EPEVTQTPSHQVTQMGQEVILRCVPISNHLYFYWYRQILGQKVEFLVSFYNNEISEKSEIFDDQFSVERPDGSNFTLKIRSTKLEDSAMYFCASTRDRVNTEAFFGQGTRLTVV.

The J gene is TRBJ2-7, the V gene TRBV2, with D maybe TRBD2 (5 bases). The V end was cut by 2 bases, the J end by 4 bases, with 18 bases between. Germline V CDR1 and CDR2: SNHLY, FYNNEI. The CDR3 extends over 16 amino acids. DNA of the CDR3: TGTGCCAGCAGTGAAAGCGGCAGCACCTTCGGGTACGAGCAGTACTTC. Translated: CASSESGSTFGYEQYF. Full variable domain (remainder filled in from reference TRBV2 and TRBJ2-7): EPEVTQTPSHQVTQMGQEVILRCVPISNHLYFYWYRQILGQKVEFLVSFYNNEISEKSEIFDDQFSVERPDGSNFTLKIRSTKLEDSAMYFCASSESGSTFGYEQYFGPGTRLTVT.

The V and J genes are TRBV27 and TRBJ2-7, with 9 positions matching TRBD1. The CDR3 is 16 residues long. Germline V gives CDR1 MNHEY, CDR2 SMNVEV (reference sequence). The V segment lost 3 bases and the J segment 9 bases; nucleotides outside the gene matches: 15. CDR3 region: CASSFGSGTGPYSQYF. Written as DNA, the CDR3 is TGTGCCAGCAGTTTTGGGTCCGGGACAGGGCCCTATTCGCAGTACTTC.

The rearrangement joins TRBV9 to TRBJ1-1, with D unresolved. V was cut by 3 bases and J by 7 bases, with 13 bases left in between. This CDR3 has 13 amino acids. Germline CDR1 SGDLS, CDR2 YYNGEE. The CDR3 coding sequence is TGTGCCAGCAGCGACCTCCTCGTGGGTGAAGCTTTCTTT. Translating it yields CASSDLLVGEAFF.

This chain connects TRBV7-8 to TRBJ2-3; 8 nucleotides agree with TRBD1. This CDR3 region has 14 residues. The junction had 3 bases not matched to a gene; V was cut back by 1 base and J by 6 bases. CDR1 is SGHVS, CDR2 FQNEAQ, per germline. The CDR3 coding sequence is TGTGCCAGCAGCTTAGTTCCAGGGGGCGATACGCAGTATTTT. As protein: CASSLVPGGDTQYF. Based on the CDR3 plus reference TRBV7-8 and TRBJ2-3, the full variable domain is GAGVSQSPRYKVAKRGQDVALRCDPISGHVSLFWYQQALGQGPEFLTYFQNEAQLDKSGLPSDRFFAERPEGSVSTLKIQRTQQEDSAVYLCASSLVPGGDTQYFGPGTRLTVL.

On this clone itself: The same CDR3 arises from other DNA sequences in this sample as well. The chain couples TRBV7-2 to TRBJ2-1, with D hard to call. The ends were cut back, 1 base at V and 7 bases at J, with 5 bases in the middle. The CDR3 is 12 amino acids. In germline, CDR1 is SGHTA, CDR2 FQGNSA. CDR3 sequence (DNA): TGTGCCAGCAGCTTAGAGAGAAATGAGCAGTTCTTC. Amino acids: CASSLERNEQFF.

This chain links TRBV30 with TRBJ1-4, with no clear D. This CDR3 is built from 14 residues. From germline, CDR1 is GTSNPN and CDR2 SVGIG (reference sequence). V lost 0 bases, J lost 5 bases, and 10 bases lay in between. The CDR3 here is CAWSVGLGNEKLFF. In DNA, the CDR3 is TGTGCCTGGAGTGTAGGTCTGGGGAATGAAAAACTGTTTTTT.

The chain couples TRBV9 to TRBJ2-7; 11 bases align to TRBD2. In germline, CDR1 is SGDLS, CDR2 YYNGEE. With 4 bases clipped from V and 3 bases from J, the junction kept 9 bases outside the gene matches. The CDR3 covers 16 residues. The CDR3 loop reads CASSPLGTSGYYEQYF. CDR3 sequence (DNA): TGTGCCAGCAGCCCCTTGGGGACTAGCGGATACTACGAGCAGTACTTC.

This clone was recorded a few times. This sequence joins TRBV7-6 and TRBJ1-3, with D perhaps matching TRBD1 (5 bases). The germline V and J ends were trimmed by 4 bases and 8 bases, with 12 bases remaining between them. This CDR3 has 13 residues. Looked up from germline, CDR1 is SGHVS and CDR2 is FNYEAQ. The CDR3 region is CASSSGTGDTIYF. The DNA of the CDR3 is TGTGCCAGCAGCTCGGGGACGGGGGACACCATATATTTT.

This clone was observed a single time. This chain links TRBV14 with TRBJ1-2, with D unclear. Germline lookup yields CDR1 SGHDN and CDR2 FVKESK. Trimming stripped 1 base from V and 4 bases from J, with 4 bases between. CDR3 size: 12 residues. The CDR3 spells CASSQASYGYTF. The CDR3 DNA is TGTGCCAGCAGCCAAGCTAGCTATGGCTACACCTTC.

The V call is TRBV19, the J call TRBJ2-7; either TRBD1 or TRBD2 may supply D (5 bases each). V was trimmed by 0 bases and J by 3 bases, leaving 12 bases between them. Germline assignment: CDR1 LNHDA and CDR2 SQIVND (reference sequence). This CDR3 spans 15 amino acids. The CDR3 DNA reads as TGTGCCAGTAGTATAGAGGGGGACGGTCACTACGAGCAGTACTTC. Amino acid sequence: CASSIEGDGHYEQYF.

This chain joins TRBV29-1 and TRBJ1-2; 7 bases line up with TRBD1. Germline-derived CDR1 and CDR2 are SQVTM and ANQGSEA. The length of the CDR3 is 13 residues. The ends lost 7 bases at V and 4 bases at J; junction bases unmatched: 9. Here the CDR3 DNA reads TGCAGCGCGGGGGCAGGGGGTTCCTATGGCTACACCTTC. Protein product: CSAGAGGSYGYTF.

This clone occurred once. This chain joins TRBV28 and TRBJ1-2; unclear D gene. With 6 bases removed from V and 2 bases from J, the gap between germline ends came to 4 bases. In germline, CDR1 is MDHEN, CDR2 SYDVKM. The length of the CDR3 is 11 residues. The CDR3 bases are TGTGCCAGCAGGCAGAACTATGGCTACACCTTC. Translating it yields CASRQNYGYTF.

The CDR3 DNA is TGCGCCAGCAGGATTGGGGGAGGCGGCACTGAAGCTTTCTTT. It translates to CASRIGGGGTEAFF. The rearrangement joins TRBV5-1 to TRBJ1-1, with D maybe TRBD1 (5 bases). V was pared by 5 bases and J by 4 bases, with 15 bases between. Germline V gene sequence: CDR1 SGHRS, CDR2 YFSETQ. The CDR3 loop spans 14 amino acids.

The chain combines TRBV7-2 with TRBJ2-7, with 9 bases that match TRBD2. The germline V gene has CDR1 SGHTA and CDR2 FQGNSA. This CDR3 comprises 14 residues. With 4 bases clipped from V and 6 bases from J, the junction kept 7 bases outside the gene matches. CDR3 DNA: TGTGCCAGCAGCTCAGGGACTAGCTTCTCCGAGCAGTACTTC. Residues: CASSSGTSFSEQYF.

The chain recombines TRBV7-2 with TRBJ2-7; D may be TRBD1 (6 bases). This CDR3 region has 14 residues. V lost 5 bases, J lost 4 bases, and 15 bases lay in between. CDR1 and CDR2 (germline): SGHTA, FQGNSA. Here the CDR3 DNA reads TGTGCCAGCAGCCACCAGGGGAAAAGGTACGAGCAGTACTTC. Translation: CASSHQGKRYEQYF.